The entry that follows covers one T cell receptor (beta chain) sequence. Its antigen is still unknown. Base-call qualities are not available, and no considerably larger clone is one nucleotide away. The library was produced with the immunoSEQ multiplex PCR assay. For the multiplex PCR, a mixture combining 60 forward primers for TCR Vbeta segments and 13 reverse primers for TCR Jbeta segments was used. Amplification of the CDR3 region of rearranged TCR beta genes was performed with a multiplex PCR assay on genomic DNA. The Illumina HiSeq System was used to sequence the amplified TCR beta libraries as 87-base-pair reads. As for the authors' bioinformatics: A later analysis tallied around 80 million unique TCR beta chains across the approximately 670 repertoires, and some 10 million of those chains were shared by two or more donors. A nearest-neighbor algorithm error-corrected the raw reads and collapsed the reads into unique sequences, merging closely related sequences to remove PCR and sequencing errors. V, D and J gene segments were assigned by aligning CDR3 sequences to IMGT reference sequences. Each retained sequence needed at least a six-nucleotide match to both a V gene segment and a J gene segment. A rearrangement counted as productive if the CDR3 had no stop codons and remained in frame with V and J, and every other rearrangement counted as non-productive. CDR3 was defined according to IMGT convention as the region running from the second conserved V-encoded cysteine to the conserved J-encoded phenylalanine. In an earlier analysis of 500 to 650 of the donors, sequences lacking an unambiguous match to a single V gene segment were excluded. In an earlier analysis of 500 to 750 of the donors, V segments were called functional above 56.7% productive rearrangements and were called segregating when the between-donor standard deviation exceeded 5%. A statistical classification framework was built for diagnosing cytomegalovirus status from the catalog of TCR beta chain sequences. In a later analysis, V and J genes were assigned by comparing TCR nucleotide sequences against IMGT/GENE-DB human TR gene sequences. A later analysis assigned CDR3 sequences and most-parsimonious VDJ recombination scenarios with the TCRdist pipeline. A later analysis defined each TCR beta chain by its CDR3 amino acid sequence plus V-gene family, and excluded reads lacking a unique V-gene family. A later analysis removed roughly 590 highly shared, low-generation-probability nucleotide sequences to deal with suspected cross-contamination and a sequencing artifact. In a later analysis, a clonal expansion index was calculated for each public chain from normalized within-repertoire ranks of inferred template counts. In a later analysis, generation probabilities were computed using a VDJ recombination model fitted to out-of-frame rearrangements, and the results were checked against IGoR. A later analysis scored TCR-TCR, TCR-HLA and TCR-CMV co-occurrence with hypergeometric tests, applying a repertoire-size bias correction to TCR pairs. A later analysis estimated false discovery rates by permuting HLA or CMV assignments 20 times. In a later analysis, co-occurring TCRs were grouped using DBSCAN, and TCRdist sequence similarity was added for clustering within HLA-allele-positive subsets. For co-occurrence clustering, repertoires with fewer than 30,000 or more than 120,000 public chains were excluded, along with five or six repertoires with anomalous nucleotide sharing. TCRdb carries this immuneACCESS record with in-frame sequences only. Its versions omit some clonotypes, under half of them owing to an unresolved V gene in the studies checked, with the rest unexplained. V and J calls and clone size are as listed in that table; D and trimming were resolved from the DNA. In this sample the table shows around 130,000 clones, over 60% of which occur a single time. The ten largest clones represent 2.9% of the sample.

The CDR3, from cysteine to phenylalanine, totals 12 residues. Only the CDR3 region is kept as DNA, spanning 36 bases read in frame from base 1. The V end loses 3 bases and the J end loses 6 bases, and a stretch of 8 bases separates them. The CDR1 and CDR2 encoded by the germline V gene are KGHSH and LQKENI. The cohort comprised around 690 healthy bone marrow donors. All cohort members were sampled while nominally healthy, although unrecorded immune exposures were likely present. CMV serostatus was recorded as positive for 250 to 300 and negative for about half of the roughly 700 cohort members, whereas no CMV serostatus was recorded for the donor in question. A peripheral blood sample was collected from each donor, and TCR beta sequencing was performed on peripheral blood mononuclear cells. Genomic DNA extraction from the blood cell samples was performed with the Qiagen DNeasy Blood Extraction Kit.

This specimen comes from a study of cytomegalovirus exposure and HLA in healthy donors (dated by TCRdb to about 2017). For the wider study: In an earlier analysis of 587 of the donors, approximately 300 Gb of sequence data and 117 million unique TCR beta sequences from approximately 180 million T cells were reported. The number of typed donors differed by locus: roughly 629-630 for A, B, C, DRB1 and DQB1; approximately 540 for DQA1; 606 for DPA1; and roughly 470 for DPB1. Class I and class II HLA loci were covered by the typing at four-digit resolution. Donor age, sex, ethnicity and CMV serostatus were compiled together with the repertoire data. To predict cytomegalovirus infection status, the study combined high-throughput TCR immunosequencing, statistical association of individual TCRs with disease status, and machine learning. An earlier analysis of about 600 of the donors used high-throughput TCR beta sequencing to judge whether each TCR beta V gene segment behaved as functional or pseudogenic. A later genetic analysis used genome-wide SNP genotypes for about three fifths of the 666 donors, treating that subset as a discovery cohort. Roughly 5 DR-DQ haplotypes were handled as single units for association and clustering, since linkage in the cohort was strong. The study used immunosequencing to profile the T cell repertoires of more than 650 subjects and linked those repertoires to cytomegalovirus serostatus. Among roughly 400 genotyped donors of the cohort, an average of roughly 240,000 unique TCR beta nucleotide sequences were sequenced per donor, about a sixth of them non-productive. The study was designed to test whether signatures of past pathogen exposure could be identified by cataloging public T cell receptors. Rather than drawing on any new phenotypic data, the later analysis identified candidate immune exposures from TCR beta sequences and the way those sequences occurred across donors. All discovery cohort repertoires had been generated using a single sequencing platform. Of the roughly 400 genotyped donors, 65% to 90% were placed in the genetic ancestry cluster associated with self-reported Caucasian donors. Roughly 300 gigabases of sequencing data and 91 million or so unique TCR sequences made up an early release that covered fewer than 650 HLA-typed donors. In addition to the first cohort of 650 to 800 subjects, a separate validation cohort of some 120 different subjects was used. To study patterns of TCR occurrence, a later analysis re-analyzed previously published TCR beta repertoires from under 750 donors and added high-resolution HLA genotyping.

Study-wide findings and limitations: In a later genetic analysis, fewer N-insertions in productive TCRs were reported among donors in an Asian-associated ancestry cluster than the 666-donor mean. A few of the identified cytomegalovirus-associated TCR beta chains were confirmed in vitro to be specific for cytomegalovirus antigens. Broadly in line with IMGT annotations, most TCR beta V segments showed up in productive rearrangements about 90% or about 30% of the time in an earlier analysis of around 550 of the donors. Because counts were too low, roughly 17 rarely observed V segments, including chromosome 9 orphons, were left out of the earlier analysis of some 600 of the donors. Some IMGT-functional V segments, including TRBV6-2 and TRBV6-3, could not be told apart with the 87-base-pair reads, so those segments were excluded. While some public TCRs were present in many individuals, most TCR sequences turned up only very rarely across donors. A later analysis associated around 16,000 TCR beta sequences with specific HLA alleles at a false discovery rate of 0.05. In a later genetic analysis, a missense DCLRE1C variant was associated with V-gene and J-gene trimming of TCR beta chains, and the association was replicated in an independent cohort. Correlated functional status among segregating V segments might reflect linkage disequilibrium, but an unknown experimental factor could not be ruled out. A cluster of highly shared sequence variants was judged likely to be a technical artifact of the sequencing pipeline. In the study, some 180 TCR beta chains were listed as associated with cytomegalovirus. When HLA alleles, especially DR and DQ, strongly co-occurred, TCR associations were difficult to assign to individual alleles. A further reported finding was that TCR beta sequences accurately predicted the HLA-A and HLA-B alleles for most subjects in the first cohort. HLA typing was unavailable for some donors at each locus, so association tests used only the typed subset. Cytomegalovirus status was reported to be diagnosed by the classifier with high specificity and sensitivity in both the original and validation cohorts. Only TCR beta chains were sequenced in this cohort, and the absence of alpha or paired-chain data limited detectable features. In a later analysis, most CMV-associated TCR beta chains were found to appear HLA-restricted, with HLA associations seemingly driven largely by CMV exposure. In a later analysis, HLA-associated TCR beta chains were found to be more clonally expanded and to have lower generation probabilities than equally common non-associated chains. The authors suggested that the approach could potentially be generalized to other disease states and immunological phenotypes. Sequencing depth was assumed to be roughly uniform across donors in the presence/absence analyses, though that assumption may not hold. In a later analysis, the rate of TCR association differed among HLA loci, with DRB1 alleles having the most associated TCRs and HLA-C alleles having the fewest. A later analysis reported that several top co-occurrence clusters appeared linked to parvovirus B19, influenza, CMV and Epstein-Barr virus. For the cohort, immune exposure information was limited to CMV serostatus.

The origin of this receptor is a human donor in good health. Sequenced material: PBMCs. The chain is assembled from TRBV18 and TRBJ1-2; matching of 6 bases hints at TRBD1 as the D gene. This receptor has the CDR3 CASSPGGHGYTF. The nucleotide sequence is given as TGTGCCAGCTCACCGGGGGGGCATGGCTACACCTTC.